Sequencing of this TCR beta chain was carried out in a study of T cell responses to AZD1222 COVID-19 vaccine. The assay was immunoSEQ multiplex PCR, and TCRdb's table has in-frame clones only and misses some. The sample lists around 87,000 clones; roughly 90% were seen once. The sequencing here drew on peripheral blood, taken on day 0 of AZD1222 vaccination. This sequence was found in an adult in good health.

The CDR3 DNA sequence: TGCGCCAGCAGCCTGCCAAGACAGGTCCCCGGTGGTGAGCAGTTCTTC. This codes for CASSLPRQVPGGEQFF. The chain uses TRBV5-1 and TRBJ2-1; D perhaps matches TRBD1 (6 bases). Trimming cost V 4 bases and J 9 bases, with 23 bases left between them. Germline CDR1 and CDR2: SGHRS and YFSETQ. The CDR3 contains 16 residues.